Sequencing of this T cell receptor (beta chain) was carried out in a study of T cells expressing NK-cell markers. Study information: The eight sequenced donors comprised seven who were HCMV-seropositive and one who was seronegative.

Germline lookup yields CDR1 SGHTA and CDR2 FQGTGA. This CDR3 spans 15 amino acids. Synthesis of TCR beta cDNA relied on 5'RACE template switching carrying UMIs. With the 5' RACE reads reprocessed, TCRdb shows one record per CDR3 protein and no DNA. The sample data list 400,000 to 450,000 distinct CDR3 sequences. About this clonotype itself: As yet, its antigen is unknown.

The study's findings and limits: A range of 1.0-7.0% of CD8+ T cells consisted of dominant NKG2C+ clonotypes in 5 to 7 donors.

The clonotype was recovered from a woman between 18 and 69 years old in good health. The sample taken for sequencing was blood T cells: a sorted CD56 or NKG2C T cell subset, CD4+ or CD8+ T cells, or bulk PBMC T cells (not recorded which). The rearrangement links TRBV7-3 to TRBJ2-3; TCRdb's assignment of TRBD1 cannot be checked, as there is no DNA. The CDR3 loop is CASSFTGDGTDTQYF.